This TCR beta chain derives from a study of resident and recirculating memory T cells in vitiligo. Data came from immunoSEQ multiplex PCR; TCRdb stores just in-frame clones and leaves some out. The sample comprises 70,000 to 75,000 clones, approximately 90% of which are singletons, and over 4.5% rests with the top ten. The CDR3 is made up of 16 amino acids. Trimming pared 1 base from V and 4 bases from J, leaving 13 bases between. Germline CDR1 is SEHNR and CDR2 is FQNEAQ (reference sequence). This clone was counted a single time. The chain joins TRBV7-9 to TRBJ1-4; D gene ambiguous. The sample was blood. The source is a male donor with vitiligo. DNA for the CDR3: TGTGCCAGCAGCTTAGTACTCGCGGGCGGTAATGAAAAACTGTTTTTT. Its translation: CASSLVLAGGNEKLFF.